Listed below are T cell receptor beta chains from one sample, sequenced in a study of cytomegalovirus exposure and HLA in healthy donors. Assay: immunoSEQ multiplex PCR; the TCRdb copy retains only in-frame clones and omits some. Among approximately 240,000 clones listed, roughly 87% were seen once. The sequencing input was PBMCs. Source of these receptors: a woman aged 40 to 50 in good health and CMV-seropositive. Each CDR3 is given without its conserved first and last residue. Each record gives: J gene, V gene, CDR3 protein.

>TRBJ1-1|TRBV5-1
ASSLGRGGGEAF
>TRBJ2-7|TRBV4-2
ASSQDGGLAGGSDGGYEQY
>TRBJ1-2|TRBV10-3
AISENGLSGYT
>TRBJ1-2|TRBV11-2
ASSLEGRTGGFYGYT
>TRBJ2-6|TRBV29-1
SVGGWTDSYSGANVLT
>TRBJ1-4|TRBV30
AWSIGEGWEKLF
>TRBJ1-1|TRBV18
ASSLQGNTEAF
>TRBJ2-1|TRBV19
ASTQRYTRAEQF
>TRBJ1-2|TRBV7-9
ATQGGT
>TRBJ1-3|TRBV4-2
ASSPGLFSGNTIY
>TRBJ1-1|TRBV5-1
ASSYDRDQRAF
>TRBJ1-5|TRBV7-2
ASSPQTGNQPQH
>TRBJ2-2|TRBV9
ASSPSRVDTGELF
>TRBJ1-1|TRBV11-2
ASSLDGGDTEAF
>TRBJ2-3|TRBV9
ASRTGDSHTDTQY
>TRBJ1-4|TRBV7-9
ASSRRQGGEKLF
>TRBJ2-3|TRBV10-3
AISESGLAETPTDTQY
>TRBJ1-2|TRBV2
ASSGALQIQGYT
>TRBJ2-7|TRBV2
ASSERYPRGTYEQY
>TRBJ1-2|TRBV2
ASSEGQGARGYT
>TRBJ2-1|TRBV4-1
ASSQEVAGGGRDEQF
>TRBJ1-2|TRBV4-1
ASSPLLGQLYGYT